This T cell receptor beta chain was identified in a study of T cell responses to AZD1222 COVID-19 vaccine. Whole-study context: Second-dose intervals near 4 or 12 weeks were combined. Findings of the study overall: Of spike-specific TCRs, nearly half reportedly target regions left unmutated in variants. Just 5 or 6 AZD1222 recipients tested seropositive at baseline.

In the case of this clone: Its antigen is still unknown.

The method was immunoSEQ multiplex PCR; TCRdb's version includes in-frame clones alone and lacks a portion of them. The sample lists over 90,000 clones; 85% to 90% were seen once. There are 15 residues in the CDR3. CDR1 SGHNT and CDR2 YYREEE come from the germline V gene (reference sequence). V lost 4 bases and J lost 2; bases outside the gene matches: 5. This sequence was found in an adult in good health. The chain links TRBV5-4 to TRBJ2-1, with 8 positions matching TRBD2. The sequencing used peripheral blood, collected on day 0 of AZD1222 vaccination. This chain's CDR3 is CASSRPGGTYNEQFF. The CDR3 bases are TGTGCCAGCAGCCGCCCGGGGGGGACCTACAATGAGCAGTTCTTC.